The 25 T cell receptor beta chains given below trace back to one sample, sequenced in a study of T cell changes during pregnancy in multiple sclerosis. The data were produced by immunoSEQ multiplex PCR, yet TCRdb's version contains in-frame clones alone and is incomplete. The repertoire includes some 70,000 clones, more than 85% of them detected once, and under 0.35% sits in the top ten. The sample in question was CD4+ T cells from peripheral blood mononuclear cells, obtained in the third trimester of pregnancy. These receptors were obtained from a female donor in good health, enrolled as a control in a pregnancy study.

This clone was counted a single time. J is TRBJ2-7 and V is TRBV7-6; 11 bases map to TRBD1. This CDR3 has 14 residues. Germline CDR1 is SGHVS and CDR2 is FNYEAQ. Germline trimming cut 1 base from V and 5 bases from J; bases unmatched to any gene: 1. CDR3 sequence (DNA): TGTGCCAGCAGCTTAGAGGACAGGGGGCACGAGCAGTACTTC. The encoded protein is CASSLEDRGHEQYF.

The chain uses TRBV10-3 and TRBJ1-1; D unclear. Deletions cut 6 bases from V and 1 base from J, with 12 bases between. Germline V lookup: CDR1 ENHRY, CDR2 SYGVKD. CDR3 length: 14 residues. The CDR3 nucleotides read TGTGCCATCAGCCCGAATATACAGAACACTGAAGCTTTCTTT. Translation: CAISPNIQNTEAFF.

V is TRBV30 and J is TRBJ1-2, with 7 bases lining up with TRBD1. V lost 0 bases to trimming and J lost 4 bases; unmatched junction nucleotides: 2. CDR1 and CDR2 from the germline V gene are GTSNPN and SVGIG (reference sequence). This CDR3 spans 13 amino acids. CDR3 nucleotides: TGTGCCTGGAGTGTAAGGGGGCCCTATGGCTACACCTTC. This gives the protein CAWSVRGPYGYTF. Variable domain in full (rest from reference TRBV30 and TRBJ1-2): SQTIHQWPATLVQPVGSPLSLECTVEGTSNPNLYWYRQAAGRGLQLLFYSVGIGQISSEVPQNLSASRPQDRQFILSSKKLLLSDSGFYLCAWSVRGPYGYTFGSGTRLTVV.

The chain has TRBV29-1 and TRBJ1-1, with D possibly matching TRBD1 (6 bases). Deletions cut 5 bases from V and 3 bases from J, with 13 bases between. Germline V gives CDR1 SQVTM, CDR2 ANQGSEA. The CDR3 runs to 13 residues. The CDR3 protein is CSVRKKGDTEAFF. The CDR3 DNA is TGCAGCGTTCGCAAGAAGGGGGACACTGAAGCTTTCTTT.

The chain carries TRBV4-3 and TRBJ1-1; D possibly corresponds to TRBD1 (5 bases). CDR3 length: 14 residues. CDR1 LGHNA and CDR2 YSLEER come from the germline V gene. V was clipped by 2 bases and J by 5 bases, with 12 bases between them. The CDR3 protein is CASSQQEKGTEAFF. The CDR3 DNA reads TGCGCCAGCAGCCAACAGGAAAAGGGGACTGAAGCTTTCTTT.

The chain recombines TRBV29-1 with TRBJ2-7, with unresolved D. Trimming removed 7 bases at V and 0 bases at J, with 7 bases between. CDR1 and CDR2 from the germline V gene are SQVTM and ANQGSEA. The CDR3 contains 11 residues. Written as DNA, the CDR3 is TGCAGCGCCGCGGTCTCCTACGAGCAGTACTTC. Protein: CSAAVSYEQYF.

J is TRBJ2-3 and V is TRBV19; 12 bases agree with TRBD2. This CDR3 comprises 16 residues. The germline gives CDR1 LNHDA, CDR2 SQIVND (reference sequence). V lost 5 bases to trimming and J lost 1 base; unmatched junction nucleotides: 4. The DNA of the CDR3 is TGTGCCAGTAGTTATGGACTAGCGGGGCGCACAGATACGCAGTATTTT. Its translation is CASSYGLAGRTDTQYF.

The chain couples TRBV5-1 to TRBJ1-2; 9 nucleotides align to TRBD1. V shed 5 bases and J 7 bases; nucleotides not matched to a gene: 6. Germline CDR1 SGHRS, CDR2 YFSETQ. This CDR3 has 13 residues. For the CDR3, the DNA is TGCGCCAGCAGGAGGGACAGGGACGGTGGCTACACCTTC. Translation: CASRRDRDGGYTF.

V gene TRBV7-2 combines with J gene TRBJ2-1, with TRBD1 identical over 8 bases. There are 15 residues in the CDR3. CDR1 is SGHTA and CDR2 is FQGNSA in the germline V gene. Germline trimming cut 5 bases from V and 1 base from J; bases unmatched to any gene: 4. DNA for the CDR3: TGTGCCAGCAGCATACAGGGGGTTTCCTACAATGAGCAGTTCTTC. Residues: CASSIQGVSYNEQFF.

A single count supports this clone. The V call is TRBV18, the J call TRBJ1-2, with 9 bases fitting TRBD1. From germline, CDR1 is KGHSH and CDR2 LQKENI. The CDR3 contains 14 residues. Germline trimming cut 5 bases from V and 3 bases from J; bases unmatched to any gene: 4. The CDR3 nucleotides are TGTGCCAGCTCAGCCAGGACAGGGGACTATGGCTACACCTTC. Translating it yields CASSARTGDYGYTF.

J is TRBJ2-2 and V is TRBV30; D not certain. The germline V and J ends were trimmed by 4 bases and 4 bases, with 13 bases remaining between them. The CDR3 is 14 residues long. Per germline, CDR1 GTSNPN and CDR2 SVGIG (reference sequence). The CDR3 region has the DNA TGTGCCTGGATGGCGGCCTCGAGCACCGGGGAGCTGTTTTTT. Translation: CAWMAASSTGELFF. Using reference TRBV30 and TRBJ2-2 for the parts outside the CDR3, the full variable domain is SQTIHQWPATLVQPVGSPLSLECTVEGTSNPNLYWYRQAAGRGLQLLFYSVGIGQISSEVPQNLSASRPQDRQFILSSKKLLLSDSGFYLCAWMAASSTGELFFGEGSRLTVL.

The chain's CDR3 is CSVEVGQANYGYTF. CDR3 DNA sequence: TGCAGCGTTGAAGTGGGACAGGCCAACTATGGCTACACCTTC. The chain combines TRBV29-1 with TRBJ1-2, with TRBD1 identical over 8 bases. The CDR3 totals 14 residues. The germline V gene encodes CDR1 SQVTM and CDR2 ANQGSEA. J was trimmed by 2 bases and V by 1 base; bases with no gene match: 3.

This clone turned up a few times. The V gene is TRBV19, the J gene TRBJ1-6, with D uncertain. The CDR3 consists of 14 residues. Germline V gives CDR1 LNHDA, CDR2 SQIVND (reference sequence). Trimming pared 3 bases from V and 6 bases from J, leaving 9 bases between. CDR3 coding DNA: TGTGCCAGTAGTATCTCTGGCACTAATTCACCCCTCCACTTT. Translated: CASSISGTNSPLHF.

CDR3 region: CASRRQGGDTGELFF. The DNA of the CDR3 is TGTGCCAGCAGGCGACAGGGTGGAGACACCGGGGAGCTGTTTTTT. V usage is TRBV11-2 and J usage is TRBJ2-2; 7 bases match TRBD1. This CDR3 spans 15 amino acids. V lost 6 bases to trimming and J lost 3 bases; unmatched junction nucleotides: 7. CDR1 and CDR2 (germline): SGHAT, FQNNGV.

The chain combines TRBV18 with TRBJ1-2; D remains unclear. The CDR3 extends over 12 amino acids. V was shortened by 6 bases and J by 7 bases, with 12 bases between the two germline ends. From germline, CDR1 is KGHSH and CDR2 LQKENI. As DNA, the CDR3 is TGTGCCAGCTCTACGGAAACGGGTGGCTACACCTTC. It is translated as CASSTETGGYTF.

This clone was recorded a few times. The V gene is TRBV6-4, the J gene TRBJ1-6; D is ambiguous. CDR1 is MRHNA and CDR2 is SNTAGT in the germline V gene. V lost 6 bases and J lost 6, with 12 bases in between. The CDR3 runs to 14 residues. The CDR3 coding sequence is TGTGCCAGCAGCGGTGAGAGGTTTAATTCACCCCTCCACTTT. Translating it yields CASSGERFNSPLHF.

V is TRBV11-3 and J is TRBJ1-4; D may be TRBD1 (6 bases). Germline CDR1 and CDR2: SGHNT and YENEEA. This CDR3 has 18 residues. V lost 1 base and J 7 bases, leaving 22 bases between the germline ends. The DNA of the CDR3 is TGTGCCAGCAGCTTAGTTGCAGGGGCGCATATCGCTGTTGAAAAACTGTTTTTT. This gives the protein CASSLVAGAHIAVEKLFF.

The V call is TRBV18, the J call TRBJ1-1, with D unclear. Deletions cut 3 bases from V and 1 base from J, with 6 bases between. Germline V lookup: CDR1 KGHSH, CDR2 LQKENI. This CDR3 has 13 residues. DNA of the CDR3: TGTGCCAGCTCACCTGAGGGGAACACTGAAGCTTTCTTT. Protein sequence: CASSPEGNTEAFF.

The DNA for the CDR3 is TGTGCCAGCAGCCCGTTAGGGGGCGGGGACACCGGGGAGCTGTTTTTT. Protein: CASSPLGGGDTGELFF. This chain joins TRBV9 and TRBJ2-2, with a tentative D call TRBD1 (7 bases). The CDR3 consists of 16 residues. Germline V gene data show CDR1 as SGDLS and CDR2 as YYNGEE. The V gene lost 4 bases and the J gene lost 3 bases, with 16 bases spanning the gap.

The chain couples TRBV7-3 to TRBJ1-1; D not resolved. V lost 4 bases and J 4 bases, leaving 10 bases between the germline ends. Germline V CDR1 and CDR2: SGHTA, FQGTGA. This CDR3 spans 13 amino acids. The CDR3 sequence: CASSSGYGTEAFF. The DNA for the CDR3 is TGTGCCAGCAGCTCGGGGTATGGCACTGAAGCTTTCTTT.

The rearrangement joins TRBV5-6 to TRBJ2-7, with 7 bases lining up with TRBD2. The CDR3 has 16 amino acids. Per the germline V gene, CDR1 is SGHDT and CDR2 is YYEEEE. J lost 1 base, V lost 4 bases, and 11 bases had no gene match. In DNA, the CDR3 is TGTGCCAGCAGCGGGAGGGTGACCCGGATTTCCTACGAGCAGTACTTC. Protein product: CASSGRVTRISYEQYF.

The CDR3 nucleotides are TGCGCCAGCAGCCAAGATGGCTCCACTAGCGGTATCCGATCAGGGGAGCTGTTTTTT. Encoded protein: CASSQDGSTSGIRSGELFF. This sequence joins TRBV4-3 and TRBJ2-2, with 8 bases fitting TRBD2. The CDR3 has 19 amino acids. Germline-derived CDR1 and CDR2 are LGHNA and YSLEER. V trimming: 0 bases; J trimming: 8 bases; junction bases outside the gene matches: 17.

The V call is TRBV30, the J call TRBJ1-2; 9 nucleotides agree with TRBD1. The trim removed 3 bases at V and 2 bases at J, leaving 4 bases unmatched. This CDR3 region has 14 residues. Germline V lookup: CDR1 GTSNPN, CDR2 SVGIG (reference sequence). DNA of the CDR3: TGTGCCTGGAGGGAAGACAGGGGGAACTATGGCTACACCTTC. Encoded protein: CAWREDRGNYGYTF.

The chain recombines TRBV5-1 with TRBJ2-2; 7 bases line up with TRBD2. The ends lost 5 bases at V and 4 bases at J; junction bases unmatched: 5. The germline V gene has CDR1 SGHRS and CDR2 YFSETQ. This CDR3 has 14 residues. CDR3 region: CASRGLDSTGELFF. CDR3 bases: TGCGCCAGCAGAGGACTAGATAGCACCGGGGAGCTGTTTTTT.

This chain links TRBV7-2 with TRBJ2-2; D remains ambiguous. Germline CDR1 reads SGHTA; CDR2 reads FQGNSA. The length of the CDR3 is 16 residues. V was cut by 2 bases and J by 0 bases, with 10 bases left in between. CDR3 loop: CASSLSVVSNTGELFF. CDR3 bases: TGTGCCAGCAGCTTATCGGTGGTCTCGAACACCGGGGAGCTGTTTTTT.